This TCR beta chain is from a study of blood T cell repertoires in COVID-19. The CDR3 loop spans 15 amino acids. Per the original methods: Estimates of nucleated cell counts were drawn from the amplification of reference gene primers. Some clones are missing from TCRdb's copy, which holds only in-frame ones; the method was immunoSEQ multiplex PCR. V and J calls and clone size are those listed in that table; D and trimming were worked out from the DNA. The data show 90,000 to 110,000 clones, with around 80% seen just once and around 4.2% held by the top ten. The receptor's source is a human donor in a cohort sampled during active or convalescent COVID-19. The sample was peripheral blood. This chain joins TRBV21-1 and TRBJ2-7; the table's D call TRBD2 went unverified against the DNA. TRBV21-1 is designated a pseudogene. The chain's CDR3 is CASSRAASGSYEQYF. CDR3 in DNA: TGTGCCAGCAGCCGTGCCGCTAGCGGGTCCTACGAGCAGTACTTC.